These T cell receptor beta chains were read from a single sample in a study of control samples from healthy donors and cancer patients. Here immunoSEQ multiplex PCR was the method, and the copy in TCRdb shows in-frame clones only, minus some. The sample shows 100,000 to 150,000 clones, about nine tenths of them seen only once. Specimen: blood. The origin of the receptors is a man aged 40-55 years in good health. The CDR3 runs from the conserved cysteine through the conserved F or W. A D gene is named only where the DNA matches it firmly. Rows give clone size only sometimes, using once, few, many, or a class for an expanded clone.

j_call: TRBJ2-7
d_call: TRBD1
clone_size: -
v_call: TRBV7-9
cdr3_aa: CASSAGQVYEQYF
cdr3_nt: TGTGCCAGCAGCGCCGGACAGGTCTACGAGCAGTACTTC

j_call: TRBJ2-3
d_call: TRBD2
clone_size: -
v_call: TRBV5-4
cdr3_aa: CASSLGLAGGRHF
cdr3_nt: TGTGCCAGCAGCTTGGGACTAGCGGGGGGCCGGCATTTT

j_call: TRBJ2-7
d_call: -
clone_size: -
v_call: TRBV13
cdr3_aa: CASSRAYEQYF
cdr3_nt: TGTGCCAGCAGCAGAGCGTACGAGCAGTACTTC

j_call: TRBJ2-1
d_call: -
clone_size: -
v_call: TRBV6-6
cdr3_aa: CASSYSRAGTSNEQFF
cdr3_nt: TGTGCCAGCAGTTACTCAAGAGCCGGGACCTCCAATGAGCAGTTCTTC

j_call: TRBJ1-6
d_call: -
clone_size: -
v_call: TRBV19
cdr3_aa: CASSISGDNSPLHF
cdr3_nt: TGTGCCAGTAGTATCTCGGGGGATAATTCACCCCTCCACTTT

j_call: TRBJ2-3
d_call: -
clone_size: -
v_call: TRBV9
cdr3_aa: CASSATTGSTDTQYF
cdr3_nt: TGTGCCAGCAGCGCAACCACAGGGAGCACAGATACGCAGTATTTT

j_call: TRBJ1-5
d_call: TRBD1
clone_size: -
v_call: TRBV15
cdr3_aa: CATSRQGAGNQPQHF
cdr3_nt: TGTGCCACCAGCAGACAGGGGGCGGGCAATCAGCCCCAGCATTTT

j_call: TRBJ1-4
d_call: TRBD1
clone_size: -
v_call: TRBV4-1
cdr3_aa: CASSPDRGFNEKLFF
cdr3_nt: TGCGCCAGCAGCCCAGACAGGGGGTTTAATGAAAAACTGTTTTTT

j_call: TRBJ2-5
d_call: TRBD2
clone_size: once
v_call: TRBV5-1
cdr3_aa: CASSPLTSGGKTQYF
cdr3_nt: TGCGCCAGCAGCCCGCTGACTAGCGGGGGTAAGACCCAGTACTTC

j_call: TRBJ2-7
d_call: TRBD1
clone_size: -
v_call: TRBV13
cdr3_aa: CASSSRQGSYEQYF
cdr3_nt: TGTGCCAGCAGCTCAAGACAGGGCTCCTACGAGCAGTACTTC

j_call: TRBJ1-2
d_call: -
clone_size: -
v_call: TRBV14
cdr3_aa: CASSQQQFARYGYTF
cdr3_nt: TGTGCCAGCAGCCAACAGCAATTCGCCCGCTATGGCTACACCTTC

j_call: TRBJ1-6
d_call: -
clone_size: -
v_call: TRBV13
cdr3_aa: CASSLSGTYGASPLHF
cdr3_nt: TGTGCCAGCAGCTTATCCGGGACCTATGGAGCCTCACCCCTCCACTTT

j_call: TRBJ2-4
d_call: -
clone_size: few
v_call: TRBV5-1
cdr3_aa: CASSSGGRDDIQYF
cdr3_nt: TGCGCCAGCAGCTCCGGAGGTCGCGATGACATTCAGTACTTC

j_call: TRBJ2-1
d_call: -
clone_size: -
v_call: TRBV27
cdr3_aa: CASNLLASSYNEQFF
cdr3_nt: TGTGCCAGCAACCTTCTAGCTAGCTCCTACAATGAGCAGTTCTTC

j_call: TRBJ2-1
d_call: -
clone_size: -
v_call: TRBV18
cdr3_aa: CASSDSFYNEQFF
cdr3_nt: TGTGCCAGCTCTGACAGTTTCTACAATGAGCAGTTCTTC

j_call: TRBJ2-3
d_call: TRBD1
clone_size: -
v_call: TRBV7-2
cdr3_aa: CASSLARGPSTDTQYF
cdr3_nt: TGTGCCAGCAGCTTAGCCAGGGGGCCTAGCACAGATACGCAGTATTTT

j_call: TRBJ1-5
d_call: -
clone_size: once
v_call: TRBV6-5
cdr3_aa: CASSYSRAAFQHF
cdr3_nt: TGTGCCAGCAGTTACTCGAGGGCCGCCTTCCAGCATTTT